This T cell receptor beta chain is drawn from a study of blood T cell repertoires in COVID-19. This table comes from immunoSEQ multiplex PCR, and its TCRdb copy is limited to in-frame clones, with some not included. The sample shows approximately 210,000 clones, 80% to 90% of them seen only once. This CDR3 is built from 13 residues. The germline gives CDR1 SNHLY, CDR2 FYNNEI. Points on this clone: Germline is not matched at one junction end, which may reflect a read error.

The source is a woman between 45 and 60 years old with acute COVID-19. The chain is built from TRBV2 and TRBJ2-4; 15 bases align to TRBD2. Sequencing used PBMCs or T cells enriched from blood (not recorded which). The CDR3 sequence: CASRTGLAGGLGF. For the CDR3, the DNA is TGTGCCAGCAGAACGGGACTAGCGGGAGGATTGGGCTTC. The entire variable domain, with the rest obtained from reference TRBV2 and TRBJ2-4, is as follows: EPEVTQTPSHQVTQMGQEVILRCVPISNHLYFYWYRQILGQKVEFLVSFYNNEISEKSEIFDDQFSVERPDGSNFTLKIRSTKLEDSAMYFCASRTGLAGGLGFGAGTRLSVL.